Below, one TCR beta chain is given with its context. Its specificity is not known. TCRdb used MiXCR to reprocess the reads, holding one entry per CDR3 protein. This sample carries approximately 590,000 distinct CDR3 sequences, around 40% of them seen once, and the ten largest clones take 48%. The V end lost 4 bases, the J end lost 5 bases, and 11 bases lay between the germline ends. Germline CDR1 and CDR2: SQVTM and ANQGSEA. The CDR3 consists of 12 residues. These data originate in a study of T cell repertoires in cytomegalovirus infection. Background on the study: Public TCR beta signatures provided an indication of both CMV infection and a matching HLA type.

Whole-study results and caveats: Identification of carriers of CMV plus the relevant HLA was performed using cumulative public TCR beta family frequency.

Specimen: cultured PBMCs, collected from culture after CMV antigen stimulation. The sequence came from a human donor in good health (CMV status not recorded). Some clones in this sample may be carry-over from other donors' samples. The V and J genes are TRBV29-1 and TRBJ2-5, with D tentatively TRBD1 or TRBD2 (5 bases each). CDR3 sequence: CSVVSWGETQYF. The CDR3 coding sequence is TGCAGCGTTGTCAGCTGGGGGGAGACCCAGTACTTC.